These 20 T cell receptor beta chains were all obtained from the same sample, sequenced in a study of T cells in Graves' hyperthyroidism and ophthalmopathy. Authors of the study amplified TCR beta CDR3 regions from RNA transcripts. Using the HTBI primer set, a first-round RT-PCR was run on the TCR CDR3. TCRdb analysed the multiplex PCR reads with MiXCR anew, one entry per CDR3 protein. The sample carries a few hundred thousand distinct CDR3 sequences, roughly 13% recorded once. Sequenced sample: blood. These receptors originate from a woman aged 18 to 35 with Graves' hyperthyroidism.

This clonotype showed up many times. This chain joins TRBV7-8 and TRBJ1-2; 7 bases are shared with TRBD1. CDR3 size: 16 residues. J gave up 0 bases and V 4 bases, and 8 bases lay outside the gene matches. CDR1 SGHVS and CDR2 FQNEAQ come from the germline V gene. The CDR3 spells CASSSARQGSNYGYTF. The CDR3 DNA follows: TGTGCCAGCAGCTCAGCCAGACAGGGATCTAACTATGGCTACACCTTC.

In its sample, this clonotype was seen a few times. This CDR3 is CASGRAGIDQPQHF. CDR3 DNA: TGTGCCAGCGGGCGGGCAGGCATAGATCAGCCCCAGCATTTT. The chain combines TRBV6-1 with TRBJ1-5; no firm D call. Looked up from germline, CDR1 is MNHNS and CDR2 is SASEGT. V shed 8 bases and J shed 5 bases, with 16 bases lying between them. The CDR3 sequence is 14 residues long.

This clonotype was detected many times. The V and J genes are TRBV7-8 and TRBJ1-1; no firm D call. The CDR3 length is 13 residues. Germline V lookup: CDR1 SGHVS, CDR2 FQNEAQ. Trimming stripped 1 base from V and 6 bases from J, with 9 bases between. In DNA form, the CDR3 reads TGTGCCAGCAGCTTAGGCGCAGGAGCTGAAGCTTTCTTT. Protein product: CASSLGAGAEAFF. The full variable domain, in which reference TRBV7-8 and TRBJ1-1 provide the parts outside the CDR3, is GAGVSQSPRYKVAKRGQDVALRCDPISGHVSLFWYQQALGQGPEFLTYFQNEAQLDKSGLPSDRFFAERPEGSVSTLKIQRTQQEDSAVYLCASSLGAGAEAFFGQGTRLTVV.

This clonotype was detected many times. The chain links TRBV24-1 to TRBJ2-1; tentatively, D is TRBD1 (6 bases). The CDR3 is made up of 14 amino acids. Trimming removed 2 bases from V and 5 bases from J, with 9 bases in between. Germline V gives CDR1 KGHDR, CDR2 SFDVKD. CDR3 DNA sequence: TGTGCCACCAGTGATTGGACAGTGGACAATGAGCAGTTCTTC. Translation: CATSDWTVDNEQFF.

J is TRBJ2-5 and V is TRBV28; 8 bases are a match to TRBD2. V lost 8 bases to trimming and J lost 5 bases; unmatched junction nucleotides: 7. The CDR3 has 13 residues. The germline CDR1 and CDR2 sequences are MDHEN and SYDVKM. This CDR3 is CASGAGGRETQYF. The CDR3 DNA reads as TGTGCCAGCGGGGCGGGAGGACGGGAGACCCAGTACTTC.

This clonotype has more than one count but fewer than ten. The chain has TRBV4-3 and TRBJ1-5, with 7 positions matching TRBD1. The CDR3 totals 14 residues. Per germline, CDR1 LGHNA and CDR2 YSLEER. After removal of 3 bases from V and 9 bases from J, the junction contained 8 bases not matched to a gene. As DNA, the CDR3 is TGCGCCAGCAGCCAGGCCGCGACAGGGAGGCCCCAGCATTTT. Its translation is CASSQAATGRPQHF.

This clonotype came up a few times. This chain joins TRBV5-1 and TRBJ1-2; D possibly corresponds to TRBD1 (5 bases). Germline CDR1 reads SGHRS; CDR2 reads YFSETQ. Between the trimmed V and J ends, which lost 0 bases and 7 bases, there was a span of 13 bases. CDR3 length equals 14 residues. The CDR3 DNA sequence: TGCGCCAGCAGCTTGGCGGCAGGGTCGGGTGGCTACACCTTC. It is translated as CASSLAAGSGGYTF.

Comment on this clonotype: One base away lies a much larger clone, so this may be a sequencing read error. The chain joins TRBV28 to TRBJ2-7, with a tentative D call TRBD2 (7 bases). The CDR3 has 13 residues. Germline V gene data show CDR1 as MDHEN and CDR2 as SYDVKM. CDR3 in DNA: TGTGTCATCCGGGGGCGGGAGAGTTTAGAGCAGTACTTC. Its translation is CVIRGRESLEQYF.

The chain employs TRBV7-6 and TRBJ1-1; weak D call: TRBD1 (6 bases). The CDR3 length is 15 residues. V was cut by 4 bases and J by 4 bases, with 16 bases left in between. Germline loops: CDR1 SGHVS, CDR2 FNYEAQ. In nucleotides, the CDR3 is TGTGCCAGCAGCTCCCAGCCGACAGGAGGCACTGAAGCTTTCTTT. Translation: CASSSQPTGGTEAFF.

CDR3 loop: CASSQDRGRNTEAFF. The CDR3 DNA reads as TGTGCCAGTAGCCAGGACAGGGGGAGGAACACTGAAGCTTTCTTT. The chain joins TRBV19 to TRBJ1-1, with TRBD1 matching over 10 bases. Trimming at V came to 6 bases and at J to 1 base, leaving 5 bases not matched to a gene. Germline loops: CDR1 LNHDA, CDR2 SQIVND (reference sequence). The CDR3 has 15 residues.

This clonotype was recorded at least ten times. The rearrangement links TRBV11-2 to TRBJ2-7, with D perhaps TRBD1 (6 bases). This CDR3 has 14 amino acids. Germline-derived CDR1 and CDR2 are SGHAT and FQNNGV. The ends were cut back, 0 bases at V and 2 bases at J, with 8 bases in the middle. CDR3 sequence (DNA): TGTGCCAGCAGCTTAGATCGACAGGCCTACGAGCAGTACTTC. Protein sequence: CASSLDRQAYEQYF.

The gene calls are TRBV3-1 and TRBJ2-1; D gene uncertain. CDR1 is LGHDT and CDR2 is YNNKEL in the germline V gene (reference sequence). Trimming shortened V by 0 bases and J by 2 bases, and 11 bases separated the two germline ends. The CDR3 runs to 16 residues. In DNA form, the CDR3 reads TGTGCCAGCAGCCAAGATCGGGCCGGGCCCTACAATGAGCAGTTCTTC. Translation: CASSQDRAGPYNEQFF.

V usage is TRBV20-1 and J usage is TRBJ2-7; maybe TRBD1 (6 bases). Deletions cut 1 base from V and 0 bases from J, with 22 bases between. The CDR3 has 18 residues. Germline loops: CDR1 DFQATT, CDR2 SNEGSKA (reference sequence). The CDR3: CSARVPLRRTGHSYEQYF. The CDR3 DNA reads TGCAGTGCTAGAGTGCCCCTACGCCGAACAGGGCACTCCTACGAGCAGTACTTC.

The gene calls are TRBV12-3 or TRBV12-4 and TRBJ1-2; 7 bases line up with TRBD1. This CDR3 has 14 residues. V lost 5 bases, J lost 2 bases, and 5 bases stayed unmatched. The CDR3 nucleotides read TGTGCCAGCAGTGCCGACAGGGTGAACTATGGCTACACCTTC. Its protein product is CASSADRVNYGYTF.

The J gene is TRBJ2-3, the V gene TRBV9; 8 positions agree with TRBD1. V dropped 0 bases and J dropped 6; count of bases not matched to a gene: 6. Germline V gene lookup returns CDR1 SGDLS and CDR2 YYNGEE. This CDR3 is 15 amino acids long. CDR3 sequence (DNA): TGTGCCAGCAGCGTAGGGGACAGGCTCGCGGATACGCAGTATTTT. Amino acids: CASSVGDRLADTQYF.

This clonotype came up a few times. This sequence joins TRBV6-1 and TRBJ1-5; D is possibly TRBD1 (6 bases). The CDR3 covers 15 residues. Germline CDR1 and CDR2: MNHNS and SASEGT. V lost 4 bases to trimming and J lost 4 bases, with 14 bases between them. CDR3 coding DNA: TGTGCCAGCAGTGCGGGGACGCAGGGGAATCAGCCCCAGCATTTT. This gives the protein CASSAGTQGNQPQHF.

This chain links TRBV10-3 with TRBJ2-2; possible D gene TRBD1, 8 bases. Germline V lookup: CDR1 ENHRY, CDR2 SYGVKD. This CDR3 contains 16 residues. Trimming pared 6 bases from V and 1 base from J, leaving 15 bases between. CDR3 in amino acids: CAIRGGGTGNTGELFF. CDR3 nucleotides: TGTGCCATCAGAGGGGGAGGGACAGGGAACACCGGGGAGCTGTTTTTT.

The table lists this clonotype with many counts. The genes are TRBV29-1 and TRBJ1-1; unclear D gene. Trimming left V 4 bases short and J 7 bases short, with 13 bases between. The germline V gene encodes CDR1 SQVTM and CDR2 ANQGSEA. The CDR3 is 12 amino acids. The CDR3 DNA follows: TGCAGCGTTGGAAGTGATGGAGGTGAAGCTTTCTTT. Its translation: CSVGSDGGEAFF.

This chain connects TRBV2 to TRBJ2-7; D possibly corresponds to TRBD2 (8 bases). Trimming removed 5 bases from V and 0 bases from J, with 17 bases in between. The CDR3 length is 16 residues. Germline CDR1 SNHLY, CDR2 FYNNEI. The CDR3 bases are TGTGCCAGCAGTTTAGCGGGACAGAGAGGCTCCTACGAGCAGTACTTC. Amino acid sequence: CASSLAGQRGSYEQYF.

The V call is TRBV7-8, the J call TRBJ2-2; no definite D call. Germline assignment: CDR1 SGHVS and CDR2 FQNEAQ. Trimming cost V 6 bases and J 4 bases, with 6 bases left between them. This CDR3 has 12 residues. The CDR3 is CASRVGTGELFF. The CDR3 region has the DNA TGTGCCAGCAGAGTGGGCACCGGGGAGCTGTTTTTT.